The 19 T cell receptor beta chains below were found in one sample sequenced in a study of CD8 T cells in ankylosing spondylitis (TCRdb year 2017). The investigation overall reported the following: Blood from ankylosing spondylitis patients appeared to be characterized by a TCR beta motif composed of under 10 highly homologous amino acid variants.

The library was generated by 5' RACE. Sequenced on an Illumina HiSeq 2500. Using fastp trimming at Q25 and MiXCR clonotype assembly, TCRdb reanalyzed the public sequencing data and kept in-frame beta chains. For every CDR3 protein sequence, its rows merge into one entry that carries the most common genes and DNA. This sample has approximately 540,000 distinct CDR3 sequences in its table, and approximately 12% of those were observed once. 6.8% of the sample is held by the ten biggest clonotypes. No antigens are known for them. Material: blood, either unsorted or a sorted T cell fraction (not recorded which). The origin of the receptors is a male donor with ankylosing spondylitis.

The rearrangement links TRBV6-1 to TRBJ1-5; no reliable D call. V shed 1 base and J shed 10 bases, with 8 bases lying between them. This CDR3 is built from 12 residues. CDR1 is MNHNS and CDR2 is SASEGT in the germline V gene. In DNA form, the CDR3 reads TGTGCCAGCAGTGAAGGGGTGAGACCCCAGCATTTT. The encoded protein is CASSEGVRPQHF.

The J gene is TRBJ1-2, the V gene TRBV5-1; 9 positions match TRBD1. V lost 5 bases and J lost 7; bases outside the gene matches: 12. The CDR3 is made up of 15 amino acids. CDR1 and CDR2 (germline): SGHRS, YFSETQ. This chain's CDR3 is CASRPTGGEGLGYTF. The CDR3, as DNA: TGCGCCAGCAGACCAACAGGGGGCGAGGGGCTTGGCTACACCTTC.

This clonotype was found a few times. The chain uses TRBV4-2 and TRBJ1-2, with TRBD1 identical over 8 bases. The V and J ends lost 7 bases and 3 bases, in that order; junction bases with no gene match: 4. CDR1 LGHNA and CDR2 YNFKEQ come from the germline V gene. This CDR3 is built from 13 residues. The CDR3 sequence is CASTPTGDYGYTF. The CDR3, as DNA: TGTGCCAGCACCCCGACAGGGGACTATGGCTACACCTTC.

This clonotype was recorded many times. The chain is built from TRBV5-1 and TRBJ1-2, with 7 bases aligning to TRBD1. Germline V gene sequence: CDR1 SGHRS, CDR2 YFSETQ. The J segment lost 6 bases and the V segment lost 1 base, leaving 3 bases of the junction unmatched. CDR3 length equals 13 residues. The CDR3 DNA reads TGCGCCAGCAGCTTGACAGGGGAGGATGGCTACACCTTC. This encodes CASSLTGEDGYTF.

This clonotype was counted many times. The J gene is TRBJ2-7, the V gene TRBV10-1; D unclear. The CDR3 has 13 amino acids. Germline V gives CDR1 WNHNN, CDR2 SYGVQD (reference sequence). Trimming removed 8 bases from V and 5 bases from J, with 16 bases in between. CDR3 sequence reads: CASAARASHEQYF. The CDR3 DNA reads TGCGCCAGCGCAGCTAGAGCATCTCACGAGCAGTACTTC.

Of note for this clonotype: At one boundary the junction diverges from the germline segment, which might be a read error. The chain's CDR3 is CACSPSSGRARTYNEQFF. CDR3 nucleotides: TGTGCCTGCAGTCCATCTAGCGGGAGGGCCAGGACCTACAATGAGCAGTTCTTC. The chain combines TRBV12-3 or TRBV12-4 with TRBJ2-1, with 12 bases aligning to TRBD2. The CDR3 spans 18 residues.

This clonotype was found a few times. The V call is TRBV7-6, the J call TRBJ2-7, with a possible D match to TRBD2 (5 bases). V lost 0 bases to trimming and J lost 2 bases, with 11 bases between them. The germline V gene has CDR1 SGHVS and CDR2 FNYEAQ. The CDR3 covers 15 residues. The CDR3 is CASSLAGSAAYEQYF. The CDR3 bases are TGTGCCAGCAGCTTAGCAGGTAGCGCCGCCTACGAGCAGTACTTC.

The V call is TRBV20-1, the J call TRBJ2-3; 10 nucleotides line up with TRBD2. The CDR3 runs 14 residues. The J segment lost 7 bases and the V segment lost 3 bases, leaving 7 bases of the junction unmatched. CDR1 and CDR2 (germline): DFQATT, SNEGSKA (reference sequence). The CDR3 sequence is CSASASGRVNTQYF. For the CDR3, the DNA is TGCAGTGCTAGTGCTAGCGGGAGAGTAAATACGCAGTATTTT.

This sequence joins TRBV30 and TRBJ2-3; D possibly corresponds to TRBD2 (5 bases). V was clipped by 2 bases and J by 5 bases, with 11 bases between them. The CDR3 consists of 13 residues. In germline, CDR1 is GTSNPN, CDR2 SVGIG (reference sequence). The CDR3 loop reads CAWSPDWRDTQYF. For the CDR3, the DNA is TGTGCCTGGAGTCCGGACTGGAGAGATACGCAGTATTTT.

This chain connects TRBV7-8 to TRBJ1-4; D remains ambiguous. From germline, CDR1 is SGHVS and CDR2 FQNEAQ. Trimming shortened V by 5 bases and J by 4 bases, and 11 bases separated the two germline ends. This CDR3 comprises 14 residues. The chain's CDR3 is CASSPNRVNEKLFF. The CDR3 DNA follows: TGTGCCAGCAGCCCTAACCGGGTTAATGAAAAACTGTTTTTT.

A few counts support this clonotype. This rearrangement joins TRBV12-3 or TRBV12-4 to TRBJ2-1, with TRBD2 matching 13 bases. CDR3 length: 16 amino acids. J lost 1 base, V lost 7 bases, and 4 bases had no gene match. CDR3 sequence (DNA): TGTGCCAGCACAATACTAGCGGGAGGGTCCTACAATGAGCAGTTCTTC. Protein product: CASTILAGGSYNEQFF.

The chain has TRBV20-1 and TRBJ2-7; 7 bases align to TRBD1. Germline assignment: CDR1 DFQATT and CDR2 SNEGSKA (reference sequence). The CDR3 totals 13 residues. After removal of 6 bases from V and 0 bases from J, the junction contained 5 bases not matched to a gene. The CDR3 region is CSAAGTVSYEQYF. For the CDR3, the DNA is TGCAGTGCCGCCGGGACAGTCTCCTACGAGCAGTACTTC.

V and J are TRBV5-1 and TRBJ1-1; D might be TRBD1 (5 bases). Germline-derived CDR1 and CDR2 are SGHRS and YFSETQ. This CDR3 region has 14 residues. V was pared by 0 bases and J by 7 bases, with 13 bases between. The CDR3 sequence is CASSLAEGTGEAFF. As DNA, the CDR3 is TGCGCCAGCAGCTTGGCCGAGGGGACGGGTGAAGCTTTCTTT.

This clonotype was recorded at least ten times. CDR3 coding DNA: TGTGCCAGCAGCACCCATCACCAGGAAGAGACCCAGTACTTC. Translation gives CASSTHHQEETQYF. The gene calls are TRBV11-2 and TRBJ2-5; unclear D gene. Per the germline V gene, CDR1 is SGHAT and CDR2 is FQNNGV. The CDR3 length is 14 residues. V was shortened by 5 bases and J by 3 bases, with 13 bases between the two germline ends.

The V gene is TRBV12-3 or TRBV12-4, the J gene TRBJ1-6, with D perhaps matching TRBD1 (5 bases). V gave up 3 bases and J gave up 7 bases, with 10 bases separating them. The CDR3 sequence is 14 residues long. CDR3 loop: CASSFNRRNSPLHF. CDR3 coding DNA: TGTGCCAGCAGTTTTAACAGGAGAAATTCACCCCTCCACTTT.

Ten or more counts support this clonotype. This CDR3 is CAISESSGRTGELFF. Written as DNA, the CDR3 is TGTGCCATCAGTGAGTCTAGCGGGAGGACCGGGGAGCTGTTTTTT. V and J are TRBV10-3 and TRBJ2-2, with 10 bases identical to TRBD2. Germline CDR1 ENHRY, CDR2 SYGVKD. After removal of 0 bases from V and 5 bases from J, the junction contained 0 bases not matched to a gene. This CDR3 is built from 15 residues.

The V call is TRBV15, the J call TRBJ1-1, with D possibly being TRBD1 (6 bases). The CDR3 runs to 16 residues. V dropped 3 bases and J dropped 4 bases, with 18 bases sitting between them. Germline V gene sequence: CDR1 LNHNV, CDR2 YYDKDF (reference sequence). The CDR3 nucleotides are TGTGCCACCAGCAGGGACCGGGGGCAGGGAGTCACTGAAGCTTTCTTT. Protein sequence: CATSRDRGQGVTEAFF.

The rearrangement joins TRBV12-3 or TRBV12-4 to TRBJ2-2; TRBD1 is a possible D gene (6 bases). The CDR3 sequence is 15 residues long. Deletions cut 6 bases from V and 1 base from J, with 12 bases between. CDR3 in DNA: TGTGCCAGCAGCCCCAGGGGCTGGAACACCGGGGAGCTGTTTTTT. Its protein is CASSPRGWNTGELFF.

This clonotype has ten or more counts. The chain links TRBV7-9 to TRBJ2-4; TRBD1 is a possible D gene (5 bases). The CDR3 sequence is 15 residues long. V was trimmed by 7 bases and J by 7 bases, leaving 20 bases between them. Germline CDR1 reads SEHNR; CDR2 reads FQNEAQ (reference sequence). The CDR3 DNA sequence: TGTGCCAGCACGAGGATGTGGGCAGGGATGAACATTCAGTACTTC. Translating it yields CASTRMWAGMNIQYF.